This section outlines one T cell receptor beta chain sequence together with its context. Its target is unknown. The CDR3 loop spans 14 amino acids. V was clipped by 0 bases and J by 9 bases, with 15 bases between them. CDR1 and CDR2 (germline): GTSNPN, SVGIG (reference sequence). The source of the sample is a study of cytomegalovirus exposure and HLA in healthy donors. The assay was immunoSEQ multiplex PCR, and TCRdb's table has in-frame clones only and misses some. Of roughly 200,000 clones listed, approximately 78% were seen once; the top ten hold over 0.95%. Whole-study results and caveats: In vitro checks showed that a few CMV-associated chains really do target CMV antigens. Accounts indicate the classifier identified cytomegalovirus status with strong specificity and sensitivity.

From the approximately 120-subject validation cohort, which was separate from the roughly 680-subject first cohort, the donors were drawn. The receptor's source is a woman in her thirties in good health and CMV-seronegative. The rearrangement links TRBV30 to TRBJ2-1, with a possible D match to TRBD2 (7 bases). The sample comprised PBMCs. The CDR3 DNA sequence: TGTGCCTGGAGTGTAGGGGCAGGGGAGGGTGAGCAGTTCTTC. Translating gives CAWSVGAGEGEQFF. Filled out from reference TRBV30 and TRBJ2-1, the complete variable domain reads SQTIHQWPATLVQPVGSPLSLECTVEGTSNPNLYWYRQAAGRGLQLLFYSVGIGQISSEVPQNLSASRPQDRQFILSSKKLLLSDSGFYLCAWSVGAGEGEQFFGPGTRLTVL.